This T cell receptor beta chain was identified during a study of blood T cell repertoires in COVID-19. Only in-frame clones appear in the TCRdb table, and some are missing; sequencing was by immunoSEQ multiplex PCR. Among 25,000 to 30,000 clones listed, approximately 71% were seen once. CDR1 is SGHTA and CDR2 is FQGNSA in the germline V gene. The length of the CDR3 is 15 residues. The J segment lost 6 bases and the V segment lost 2 bases, leaving 5 bases of the junction unmatched. This clone appeared many times. This chain uses TRBV7-2 with TRBJ2-1; TRBD2 matches at 9 bases. Sequences were obtained from peripheral blood. The sequence was collected from a human donor in a cohort sampled during active COVID-19. The CDR3 DNA follows: TGTGCCAGCAGCTTATGGCTAGCGGGAACCAATGAGCAGTTCTTC. Its translation: CASSLWLAGTNEQFF.